The text below deals with one T cell receptor beta chain. Assay used: immunoSEQ multiplex PCR; TCRdb lists only in-frame clones, some missing. The table has 140,000 to 150,000 clones, around nine tenths seen once. The sample belongs to a study of blood T cell repertoires in COVID-19. This CDR3 is 17 amino acids long. After removal of 4 bases from V and 3 bases from J, the junction contained 11 bases not matched to a gene. Germline V lookup: CDR1 SGDLS, CDR2 YYNGEE. This chain connects TRBV9 to TRBJ2-3, with 10 bases identical to TRBD2. Sequenced: peripheral blood. The TCR originated in a woman between 50 and 59 years old with active or convalescent COVID-19. In nucleotides, the CDR3 is TGTGCCAGCAGCCCCCGGACTAGCGGAGTGGGAACAGATACGCAGTATTTT. Its protein is CASSPRTSGVGTDTQYF.